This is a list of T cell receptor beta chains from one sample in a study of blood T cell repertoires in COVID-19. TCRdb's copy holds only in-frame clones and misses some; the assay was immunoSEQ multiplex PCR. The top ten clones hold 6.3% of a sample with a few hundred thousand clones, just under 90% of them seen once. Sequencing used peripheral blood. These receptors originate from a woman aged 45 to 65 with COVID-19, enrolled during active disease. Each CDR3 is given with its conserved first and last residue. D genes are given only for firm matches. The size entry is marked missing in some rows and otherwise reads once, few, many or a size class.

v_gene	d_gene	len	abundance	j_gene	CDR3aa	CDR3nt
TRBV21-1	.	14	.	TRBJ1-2	CASTPDRGGYGYTF	TGTGCCAGCACCCCGGACAGGGGAGGCTATGGCTACACCTTC
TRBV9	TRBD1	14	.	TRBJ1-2	CASSGRTGNYGYTF	TGTGCCAGCAGCGGAAGGACAGGGAACTATGGCTACACCTTC
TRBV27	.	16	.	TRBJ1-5	CASSLRRQGLNQPQHF	TGTGCCAGCAGTTTAAGGCGGCAGGGGTTAAATCAGCCCCAGCATTTT
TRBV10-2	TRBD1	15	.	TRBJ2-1	CASSNSGTGSDEQFF	TGCGCCAGCAGTAACTCCGGGACAGGGTCCGATGAGCAGTTCTTC
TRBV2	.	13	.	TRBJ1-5	CASRLEPNQPQHF	TGTGCCAGCCGTTTAGAACCGAATCAGCCCCAGCATTTT
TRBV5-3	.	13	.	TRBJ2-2	CARSPWLPVGLFF	TGTGCCAGAAGCCCGTGGTTACCGGTTGGGCTGTTTTTT
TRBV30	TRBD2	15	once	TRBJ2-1	CALTRSGRWYNEQFF	TGTGCCTTGACGAGGAGCGGGAGGTGGTACAATGAGCAGTTCTTC
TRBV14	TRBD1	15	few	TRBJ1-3	CASSVLTGRGNTIYF	TGTGCCAGCAGCGTATTGACAGGGCGAGGAAACACCATATATTTT
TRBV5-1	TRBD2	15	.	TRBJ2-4	CASSWGGDPLYIQYF	TGCGCCAGCAGCTGGGGGGGGGACCCCCTGTACATTCAGTACTTC
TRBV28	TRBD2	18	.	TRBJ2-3	CASSLWGHGGRAADTQYF	TGTGCCAGCAGTTTATGGGGGCATGGGGGGAGGGCCGCAGATACGCAGTATTTT
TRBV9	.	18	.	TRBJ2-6	CASSVGGGVDSGANVLTF	TGTGCCAGCAGCGTAGGAGGCGGGGTAGACTCTGGGGCCAACGTCCTGACTTTC
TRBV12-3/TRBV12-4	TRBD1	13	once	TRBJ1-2	CASSLQGQDGYTF	TGTGCCAGCAGTTTGCAGGGACAGGATGGCTACACCTTC
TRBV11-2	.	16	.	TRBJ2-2	CASSPAWTFNTGELFF	TGTGCCAGCAGCCCGGCCTGGACATTCAACACCGGGGAGCTGTTTTTT
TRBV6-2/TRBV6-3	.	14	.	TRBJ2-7	CASSYSREPNEQYF	TGTGCCAGCAGTTACTCTCGGGAACCCAACGAGCAGTACTTC
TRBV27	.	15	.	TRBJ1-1	CASSLSGGYSTEAFF	TGTGCCAGCAGTTTATCTGGAGGATATAGTACTGAAGCTTTCTTT
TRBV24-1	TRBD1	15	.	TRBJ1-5	CATSDPGTANQPQHF	TGTGCCACCAGTGATCCCGGGACAGCCAATCAGCCCCAGCATTTT
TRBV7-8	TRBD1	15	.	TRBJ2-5	CASSPGQGLRETQYF	TGTGCCAGCAGCCCTGGACAGGGCCTCCGAGAGACCCAGTACTTC
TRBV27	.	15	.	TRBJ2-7	CASREAQAGTYEQYF	TGTGCCAGCAGAGAAGCTCAGGCAGGCACCTACGAGCAGTACTTC
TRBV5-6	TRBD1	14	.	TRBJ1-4	CASSYGQGNEKLFF	TGTGCCAGCAGCTACGGACAGGGGAATGAAAAACTGTTTTTT
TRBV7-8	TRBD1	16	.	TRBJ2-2	CASSLVDRGTPGELFF	TGTGCCAGCAGCTTAGTCGACAGGGGGACCCCCGGGGAGCTGTTTTTT
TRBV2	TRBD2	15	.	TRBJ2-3	CASSDGAGAGDTQYF	TGTGCCAGCAGTGACGGAGCGGGAGCTGGGGATACGCAGTATTTT
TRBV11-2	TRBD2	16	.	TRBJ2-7	CASSLGKAGGSYEQYF	TGTGCCAGCAGCTTAGGTAAAGCGGGAGGATCCTACGAGCAGTACTTC
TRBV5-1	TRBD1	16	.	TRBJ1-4	CASSGRQGTTNEKLFF	TGCGCCAGCAGCGGGCGACAGGGAACGACTAATGAAAAACTGTTTTTT
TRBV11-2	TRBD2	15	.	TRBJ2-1	CASRQGLAEYNEQFF	TGTGCCAGCAGACAAGGACTAGCGGAGTACAATGAGCAGTTCTTC
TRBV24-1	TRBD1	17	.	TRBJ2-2	CATSNMEGQGYTGELFF	TGTGCCACCAGTAATATGGAGGGACAGGGATACACCGGGGAGCTGTTTTTT
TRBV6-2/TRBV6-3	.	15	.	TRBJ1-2	CASSYGFPDSDDYTF	TGTGCCAGCAGTTACGGGTTCCCCGACAGTGATGACTACACCTTC
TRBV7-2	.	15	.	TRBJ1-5	CASSTQGRGNQPQHF	TGTGCCAGCAGCACCCAGGGGCGAGGGAATCAGCCCCAGCATTTT
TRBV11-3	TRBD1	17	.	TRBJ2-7	CASSLGQGYPNTYEQYF	TGTGCCAGCAGCTTGGGACAGGGGTATCCTAACACCTACGAGCAGTACTTC
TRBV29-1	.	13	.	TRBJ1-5	CSVARVGGQPQHF	TGCAGCGTTGCCAGGGTGGGTGGTCAGCCCCAGCATTTT
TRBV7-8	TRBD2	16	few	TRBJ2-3	CASSVRASGTPGTQYF	TGTGCCAGCAGCGTAAGGGCTAGCGGGACGCCGGGGACGCAGTATTTT
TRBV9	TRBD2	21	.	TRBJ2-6	CASSVVGTSGTTSSGANVLTF	TGTGCCAGCAGCGTAGTCGGGACTAGCGGGACGACTAGCTCTGGGGCCAACGTCCTGACTTTC
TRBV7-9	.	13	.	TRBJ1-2	CASSLSGDYGYTF	TGTGCCAGCAGCTTATCAGGGGACTATGGCTACACCTTC
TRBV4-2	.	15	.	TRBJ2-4	CASSQGGGAKNIQYF	TGTGCCAGCAGCCAAGGTGGAGGGGCCAAAAACATTCAGTACTTC
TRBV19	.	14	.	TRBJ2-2	CASSITGNTGELFF	TGTGCCAGTAGTATTACAGGGAACACCGGGGAGCTGTTTTTT
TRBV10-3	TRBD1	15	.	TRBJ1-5	CAISAGQGGDQPQHF	TGTGCCATCAGTGCCGGACAGGGTGGGGATCAGCCCCAGCATTTT
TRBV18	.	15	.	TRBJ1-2	CASSGWTVPNYGYTF	TGTGCCAGCTCAGGGTGGACAGTCCCTAACTATGGCTACACCTTC
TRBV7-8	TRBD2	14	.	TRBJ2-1	CASSSLGLVTEQFF	TGTGCCAGCAGCTCATTGGGACTAGTGACTGAGCAGTTCTTC
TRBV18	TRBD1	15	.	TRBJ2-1	CASSPSGTAYNEQFF	TGTGCCAGCTCACCATCCGGGACAGCCTACAATGAGCAGTTCTTC
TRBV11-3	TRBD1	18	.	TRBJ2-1	CASSLVSSTTGGGNEQFF	TGTGCCAGCAGCTTAGTCTCCTCCACGACAGGGGGCGGCAATGAGCAGTTCTTC
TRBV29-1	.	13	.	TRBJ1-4	CSVEGGVDEKLFF	TGCAGCGTTGAGGGAGGGGTCGATGAAAAACTGTTTTTT
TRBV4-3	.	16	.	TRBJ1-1	CASSLSWQGINTEAFF	TGCGCCAGCAGCCTTAGCTGGCAGGGGATAAACACTGAAGCTTTCTTT
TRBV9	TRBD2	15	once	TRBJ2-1	CASSEAGGQNNEQFF	TGTGCCAGCAGCGAAGCGGGAGGGCAAAACAATGAGCAGTTCTTC
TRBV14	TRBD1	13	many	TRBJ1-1	CASSITGAAEAFF	TGTGCCAGCAGTATAACAGGGGCCGCTGAAGCTTTCTTT
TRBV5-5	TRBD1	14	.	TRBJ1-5	CASSRGQSNQPQHF	TGTGCCAGCAGCCGGGGACAGAGCAATCAGCCCCAGCATTTT
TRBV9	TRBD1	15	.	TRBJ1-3	CASSVEGAGGNTIYF	TGTGCCAGCAGCGTAGAGGGGGCAGGTGGAAACACCATATATTTT
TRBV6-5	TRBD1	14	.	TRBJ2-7	CASSGTGPPYEQYF	TGTGCCAGCAGCGGGACAGGTCCTCCCTACGAGCAGTACTTC
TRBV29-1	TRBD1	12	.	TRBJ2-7	CSVQGDSYEQYF	TGCAGCGTCCAGGGGGACTCCTACGAGCAGTACTTC
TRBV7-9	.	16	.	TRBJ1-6	CASSSSGTLRYSPLHF	TGTGCCAGCAGCTCATCTGGGACTCTGAGGTACTCACCCCTCCACTTT
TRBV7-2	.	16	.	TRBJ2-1	CASSYSAGASYNEQFF	TGTGCCAGCAGCTACAGTGCGGGGGCATCCTACAATGAGCAGTTCTTC
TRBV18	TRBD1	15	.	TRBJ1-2	CASSPDRGLGYGYTF	TGTGCCAGCTCACCTGACAGGGGGCTGGGATATGGCTACACCTTC
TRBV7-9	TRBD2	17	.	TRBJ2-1	CASSLGSGRASYNEQFF	TGTGCCAGCAGCTTAGGAAGCGGGAGGGCCTCGTACAATGAGCAGTTCTTC
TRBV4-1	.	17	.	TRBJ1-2	CASSHDTRNQGTYGYTF	TGCGCCAGCAGCCACGATACGCGAAACCAGGGGACCTATGGCTACACCTTC
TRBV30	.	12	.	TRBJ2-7	CAWGDGLYEQYF	TGTGCCTGGGGGGACGGACTCTACGAGCAGTACTTC
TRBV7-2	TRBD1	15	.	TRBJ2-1	CASSGRTGGGREQFF	TGTGCCAGCAGCGGACGGACAGGGGGCGGGCGGGAGCAGTTCTTC
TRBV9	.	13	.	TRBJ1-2	CASTSGHLYGYTF	TGTGCCAGCACCTCGGGACACCTCTATGGCTACACCTTC
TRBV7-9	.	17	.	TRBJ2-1	CASRGFGGAPTNNEQFF	TGTGCCAGCAGAGGTTTCGGCGGCGCACCAACTAACAATGAGCAGTTCTTC
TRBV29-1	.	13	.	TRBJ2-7	CSVGWGGSYEQYF	TGCAGCGTTGGATGGGGCGGTTCCTACGAGCAGTACTTC